Shown below are 16 T cell receptor beta chains from a single sample sequenced in a study of CD8 T cells in ankylosing spondylitis. TCRdb re-called the 5' RACE reads with MiXCR, one entry per CDR3 protein. This table holds about 400,000 distinct CDR3 sequences, 20% to 25% found once. The sequencing input was blood, either unsorted or a sorted T cell fraction (not recorded which). The receptors come from a male donor with ankylosing spondylitis or in good health (not recorded which).

This clonotype was counted a few times. This chain connects TRBV20-1 to TRBJ1-1; D gene unclear. CDR1 and CDR2 from the germline V gene are DFQATT and SNEGSKA (reference sequence). This CDR3 has 12 residues. Trimming shortened V by 4 bases and J by 6 bases, and 12 bases separated the two germline ends. CDR3 in DNA: TGCAGTGCTACGCTGCCAGATTCTGAAGCTTTCTTT. This translates into CSATLPDSEAFF.

This chain joins TRBV6-2 or TRBV6-3 and TRBJ2-7; tentative D call: TRBD1 (6 bases). The CDR3 spans 15 residues. From germline, CDR1 is MNHEY and CDR2 SVGEGT. Trimming took off 8 bases at V and 2 bases at J, with 19 bases between the two ends. The CDR3 reads CASEPGQRLTYEQYF. The CDR3 DNA reads TGTGCCAGCGAACCGGGACAAAGATTAACCTACGAGCAGTACTTC.

The chain combines TRBV10-3 with TRBJ2-5; D is uncertain. There are 16 residues in the CDR3. V lost 0 bases and J 0 bases, leaving 11 bases between the germline ends. In germline, CDR1 is ENHRY, CDR2 SYGVKD. The CDR3 bases are TGTGCCATCAGTGAGTCGGCCAGCGCCCACCAAGAGACCCAGTACTTC. It is translated as CAISESASAHQETQYF.

The V and J genes are TRBV3-1 and TRBJ2-7, with D perhaps matching TRBD2 (5 bases). This CDR3 is built from 14 residues. Germline V gives CDR1 LGHDT, CDR2 YNNKEL (reference sequence). The ends were cut back, 2 bases at V and 5 bases at J, with 13 bases in the middle. For the CDR3, the DNA is TGTGCCAGCAGCCAAACTAGTTTTTCCCACGAGCAGTACTTC. Protein: CASSQTSFSHEQYF.

In this sample, this clonotype turned up a few times. The genes are TRBV30 and TRBJ2-1, with TRBD1 as a possible D gene (5 bases). Per germline, CDR1 GTSNPN and CDR2 SVGIG (reference sequence). The CDR3 has 13 residues. The V and J ends lost 0 bases and 4 bases respectively, with 7 bases between them. CDR3 nucleotide sequence: TGTGCCTGGAGTGTACAGGTATACAATGAGCAGTTCTTC. Amino acid sequence: CAWSVQVYNEQFF.

The V and J genes are TRBV27 and TRBJ2-2, with a possible D match to TRBD2 (6 bases). V was pared by 2 bases and J by 7 bases, with 11 bases between. Looked up from germline, CDR1 is MNHEY and CDR2 is SMNVEV (reference sequence). The CDR3 has 14 residues. The CDR3 nucleotides are TGTGCCAGCAGTTTAAGGGACTCTGACGGGGAGCTGTTTTTT. Residues: CASSLRDSDGELFF.

This clonotype turned up a few times. The chain has TRBV24-1 and TRBJ2-4, with D perhaps assigned TRBD1 or TRBD2 (6 bases each). This CDR3 comprises 22 residues. V lost 7 bases and J lost 8, with 41 bases in between. CDR1 and CDR2 from the germline V gene are KGHDR and SFDVKD. The CDR3 loop is CATSATGIRGGRSSVSGDIQYF. The CDR3 bases are TGTGCCACCAGCGCAACAGGGATCCGAGGGGGTCGTTCCTCGGTGTCGGGAGACATTCAGTACTTC.

This clonotype was counted ten times or more. The chain has TRBV12-3 or TRBV12-4 and TRBJ2-3; maybe TRBD1 (6 bases). Trimming took off 4 bases at V and 5 bases at J, with 10 bases between the two ends. The CDR3 spans 13 residues. CDR3 sequence (DNA): TGTGCCAGCAGTTATTGGGGGCGAGATACGCAGTATTTT. Encoded protein: CASSYWGRDTQYF.

This clonotype showed up just a few times. J is TRBJ1-1 and V is TRBV12-3 or TRBV12-4; D perhaps matches TRBD1 (6 bases). The CDR3 has 15 residues. The V end lost 3 bases, the J end lost 3 bases, and 14 bases lay between the germline ends. The CDR3 coding sequence is TGTGCCAGCAGTTTTCTTGGGGAGGGGGACACTGAAGCTTTCTTT. Its protein product is CASSFLGEGDTEAFF.

V is TRBV4-1 and J is TRBJ2-3; TRBD1 is a possible D gene (5 bases). CDR3 size: 14 residues. Between the trimmed V and J ends, which lost 1 base and 5 bases, there was a span of 10 bases. CDR1 is MGHRA, CDR2 YSYEKL, per germline. The CDR3 nucleotides read TGCGCCAGCAGCCAAGTAGGGGTCGGAGATACGCAGTATTTT. This codes for CASSQVGVGDTQYF.

This clonotype has only a few counts. Here the CDR3 reads CSVVGGGRTEAFF. The CDR3 DNA is TGCAGCGTTGTAGGTGGGGGGCGCACTGAAGCTTTCTTT. V gene TRBV29-1 combines with J gene TRBJ1-1; a possible D gene is TRBD1 (6 bases). In germline, CDR1 is SQVTM, CDR2 ANQGSEA. V was pared by 4 bases and J by 4 bases, with 13 bases between. The CDR3 contains 13 residues.

This sequence joins TRBV5-4 and TRBJ1-1, with D hard to call. V shed 3 bases and J shed 2 bases, with 11 bases lying between them. The germline V gene has CDR1 SGHNT and CDR2 YYREEE (reference sequence). This CDR3 is 14 amino acids long. The CDR3 reads CASSSTRANTEAFF. The CDR3 bases are TGTGCCAGCAGCTCCACCCGGGCTAACACTGAAGCTTTCTTT.

This clonotype was counted only a few times. The chain combines TRBV27 with TRBJ1-6; D is undetermined. The CDR3 sequence is 13 residues long. Trimming stripped 2 bases from V and 13 bases from J, with 12 bases between. Germline assignment: CDR1 MNHEY and CDR2 SMNVEV (reference sequence). As DNA, the CDR3 is TGTGCCAGCAGTTTAGGGGTGAAGTCGCCCCTCCACTTT. It specifies CASSLGVKSPLHF.

This clonotype has just a few counts. V and J are TRBV4-1 and TRBJ1-2; D is ambiguous. The CDR3 totals 14 residues. The V end lost 1 base, the J end lost 1 base, and 7 bases lay between the germline ends. Germline values: CDR1 MGHRA, CDR2 YSYEKL. The CDR3 reads CASSQVWINYGYTF. The CDR3 region has the DNA TGCGCCAGCAGCCAAGTCTGGATTAACTATGGCTACACCTTC.

V and J are TRBV27 and TRBJ2-7; no clear D gene. Trimming took 5 bases from V and 3 from J, leaving 8 bases between them. Germline lookup yields CDR1 MNHEY and CDR2 SMNVEV (reference sequence). The CDR3 extends over 12 amino acids. In DNA, the CDR3 is TGTGCCAGCAGTCTAATTGGCTACGAGCAGTACTTC. Protein sequence: CASSLIGYEQYF.

This clonotype was counted a few times. The chain recombines TRBV20-1 with TRBJ1-4; 8 bases line up with TRBD1. J gave up 8 bases and V 0 bases, and 8 bases lay outside the gene matches. This CDR3 contains 15 residues. The V gene's germline CDR1 is DFQATT and CDR2 SNEGSKA (reference sequence). The CDR3 sequence is CSARDPTGVGEKLFF. CDR3 coding DNA: TGCAGTGCTAGAGACCCGACAGGGGTTGGGGAAAAACTGTTTTTT.